Listed below are T cell receptor beta chains from one sample, sequenced in a study of blood T cell repertoires in COVID-19. Repertoires were generated with immunoSEQ multiplex PCR, while TCRdb's copy carries only in-frame clones and drops some. The repertoire holds fewer than 350,000 clones, with about 86% as singletons. Sequenced: peripheral blood. The receptors shown here come from a woman in her 30s with COVID-19, enrolled during active disease. Both conserved end residues are part of each CDR3. Each record gives: clone size, D gene, V gene, J gene, CDR3 protein, CDR3 DNA. The D gene is left open where the match is weak. Clone size is stated in some rows and not others, as once, few, many or a class when expanded.

clone size: once; D gene: NA; V gene: TRBV11-3; J gene: TRBJ2-2; CDR3 protein: CASSPITGSRSGELFF; CDR3 DNA: TGTGCCAGCAGCCCGATAACAGGGTCTAGGTCCGGGGAGCTGTTTTTT
clone size: NA; D gene: TRBD1; V gene: TRBV7-2; J gene: TRBJ1-5; CDR3 protein: CASSLAYRGRGNQPQHF; CDR3 DNA: TGTGCCAGCAGCTTAGCATACAGGGGGCGGGGCAATCAGCCCCAGCATTTT
clone size: NA; D gene: TRBD1; V gene: TRBV18; J gene: TRBJ2-5; CDR3 protein: CASSLTGGKETQYF; CDR3 DNA: TGTGCCAGCTCACTGACAGGGGGCAAAGAGACCCAGTACTTC
clone size: NA; D gene: NA; V gene: TRBV10-3; J gene: TRBJ2-5; CDR3 protein: CATGNRQETQYF; CDR3 DNA: TGTGCCACCGGTAACAGGCAAGAGACCCAGTACTTC
clone size: NA; D gene: NA; V gene: TRBV19; J gene: TRBJ2-7; CDR3 protein: CASKPQGGGPYEQYF; CDR3 DNA: TGTGCCAGTAAGCCCCAGGGCGGGGGCCCCTACGAGCAGTACTTC
clone size: NA; D gene: NA; V gene: TRBV18; J gene: TRBJ1-3; CDR3 protein: CASSRTESSGNTIYF; CDR3 DNA: TGTGCCAGCTCGCGGACAGAAAGCTCTGGAAACACCATATATTTT
clone size: NA; D gene: NA; V gene: TRBV25-1; J gene: TRBJ2-2; CDR3 protein: CASSDRRRGSIGELFF; CDR3 DNA: TGTGCCAGCAGTGATCGGAGGCGAGGATCTATCGGGGAGCTGTTTTTT
clone size: NA; D gene: NA; V gene: TRBV18; J gene: TRBJ1-1; CDR3 protein: CASSSRNLGTEAFF; CDR3 DNA: TGTGCCAGCTCATCCAGGAATCTGGGCACTGAAGCTTTCTTT
clone size: few; D gene: NA; V gene: TRBV5-1; J gene: TRBJ2-7; CDR3 protein: CASSLTVSYEQYF; CDR3 DNA: TGCGCCAGCAGCCTTACAGTTTCCTACGAGCAGTACTTC
clone size: few; D gene: NA; V gene: TRBV19; J gene: TRBJ1-5; CDR3 protein: CASRRGGNQPQHF; CDR3 DNA: TGTGCCAGTAGGAGAGGTGGCAATCAGCCCCAGCATTTT
clone size: NA; D gene: NA; V gene: TRBV10-3; J gene: TRBJ2-7; CDR3 protein: CAISESGGYEQYF; CDR3 DNA: TGTGCCATCAGTGAGTCCGGGGGCTACGAGCAGTACTTC
clone size: NA; D gene: NA; V gene: TRBV5-1; J gene: TRBJ1-1; CDR3 protein: CASSLTGSGTEAFF; CDR3 DNA: TGCGCCAGCAGCTTGACAGGGTCGGGAACTGAAGCTTTCTTT
clone size: NA; D gene: TRBD2; V gene: TRBV5-4; J gene: TRBJ2-3; CDR3 protein: CASSRGWERGGFTDTQYF; CDR3 DNA: TGTGCCAGCAGCCGAGGATGGGAGCGGGGGGGCTTCACAGATACGCAGTATTTT
clone size: NA; D gene: NA; V gene: TRBV18; J gene: TRBJ1-2; CDR3 protein: CASSPSTEGDGYTF; CDR3 DNA: TGTGCCAGCTCACCATCGACAGAGGGGGATGGCTACACCTTC
clone size: NA; D gene: TRBD2; V gene: TRBV5-1; J gene: TRBJ2-3; CDR3 protein: CASSLVPRTSGGTDTQYF; CDR3 DNA: TGCGCCAGCAGCTTGGTCCCGAGGACTAGCGGGGGCACAGATACGCAGTATTTT
clone size: NA; D gene: TRBD1; V gene: TRBV6-5; J gene: TRBJ2-7; CDR3 protein: CASRKTGGSYEQYF; CDR3 DNA: TGTGCCAGCAGAAAGACAGGGGGATCCTACGAGCAGTACTTC
clone size: once; D gene: TRBD2; V gene: TRBV2; J gene: TRBJ2-3; CDR3 protein: CASAPSGVTDTQYF; CDR3 DNA: TGTGCCAGCGCCCCCAGCGGGGTCACAGATACGCAGTATTTT
clone size: NA; D gene: TRBD1; V gene: TRBV28; J gene: TRBJ1-2; CDR3 protein: CASSRRGQAARRYTF; CDR3 DNA: TGTGCCAGCAGTCGACGCGGACAGGCTGCCCGGAGGTACACCTTC
clone size: NA; D gene: NA; V gene: TRBV27; J gene: TRBJ2-2; CDR3 protein: CASSFGRNTGELFF; CDR3 DNA: TGTGCCAGCAGTTTTGGCAGGAACACCGGGGAGCTGTTTTTT
clone size: NA; D gene: NA; V gene: TRBV28; J gene: TRBJ2-7; CDR3 protein: CASNPPGVFIYEQYF; CDR3 DNA: TGTGCCAGCAACCCCCCGGGGGTTTTTATATACGAGCAGTACTTC
clone size: NA; D gene: NA; V gene: TRBV5-1; J gene: TRBJ2-4; CDR3 protein: CASSLGDIQYF; CDR3 DNA: TGCGCCAGCAGCTTGGGAGACATTCAGTACTTC
clone size: NA; D gene: NA; V gene: TRBV2; J gene: TRBJ2-1; CDR3 protein: CASSDGYYNEQFF; CDR3 DNA: TGTGCCAGCAGTGACGGGTATTACAATGAGCAGTTCTTC
clone size: NA; D gene: NA; V gene: TRBV4-1; J gene: TRBJ2-1; CDR3 protein: CASSHVGTNSYNEQFF; CDR3 DNA: TGCGCCAGCAGCCACGTTGGGACAAACTCCTACAATGAGCAGTTCTTC
clone size: NA; D gene: TRBD2; V gene: TRBV4-2; J gene: TRBJ2-1; CDR3 protein: CASSQAWSAGGYNEQFF; CDR3 DNA: TGTGCCAGCAGCCAAGCATGGTCAGCGGGGGGGTACAATGAGCAGTTCTTC
clone size: NA; D gene: NA; V gene: TRBV5-6; J gene: TRBJ2-5; CDR3 protein: CASSLERAETQYF; CDR3 DNA: TGTGCCAGCAGCTTGGAGCGGGCAGAGACCCAGTACTTC
clone size: NA; D gene: TRBD1; V gene: TRBV5-1; J gene: TRBJ1-1; CDR3 protein: CASSSTNSPGQGSEAFF; CDR3 DNA: TGCGCCAGCAGTTCTACGAACTCCCCGGGACAGGGTTCTGAAGCTTTCTTT
clone size: NA; D gene: NA; V gene: TRBV12-3/TRBV12-4; J gene: TRBJ1-5; CDR3 protein: CASSFVGQPQHF; CDR3 DNA: TGTGCCAGCAGTTTTGTTGGCCAGCCCCAGCATTTT
clone size: NA; D gene: NA; V gene: TRBV29-1; J gene: TRBJ2-7; CDR3 protein: CSVEGEGETAYEQYF; CDR3 DNA: TGCAGCGTTGAAGGTGAGGGGGAGACGGCCTACGAGCAGTACTTC
clone size: NA; D gene: TRBD2; V gene: TRBV29-1; J gene: TRBJ2-1; CDR3 protein: CSAQRGVRPEQFF; CDR3 DNA: TGCAGCGCCCAGCGGGGCGTTAGGCCGGAGCAGTTCTTC
clone size: NA; D gene: TRBD1; V gene: TRBV10-2; J gene: TRBJ2-5; CDR3 protein: CATRTGLQETQYF; CDR3 DNA: TGCGCCACCAGGACAGGATTACAAGAGACCCAGTACTTC
clone size: NA; D gene: NA; V gene: TRBV5-1; J gene: TRBJ1-1; CDR3 protein: CASASGVAVGTEAFF; CDR3 DNA: TGCGCCAGCGCTTCTGGAGTGGCGGTGGGCACTGAAGCTTTCTTT
clone size: once; D gene: NA; V gene: TRBV10-1; J gene: TRBJ2-1; CDR3 protein: CASSDRTVPGGGEQFF; CDR3 DNA: TGCGCCAGCAGTGACAGGACCGTACCGGGGGGCGGTGAGCAGTTCTTC
clone size: once; D gene: TRBD1; V gene: TRBV6-6; J gene: TRBJ1-6; CDR3 protein: CASRDRGLHF; CDR3 DNA: TGTGCCAGCAGGGACAGGGGCCTCCACTTT
clone size: few; D gene: NA; V gene: TRBV2; J gene: TRBJ1-3; CDR3 protein: CASSRREDSGNTIYF; CDR3 DNA: TGTGCCAGCAGTCGACGGGAAGACTCTGGAAACACCATATATTTT
clone size: NA; D gene: TRBD1; V gene: TRBV27; J gene: TRBJ1-2; CDR3 protein: CASSPGDRDPPAYGYTF; CDR3 DNA: TGTGCCAGCAGTCCCGGGGACAGGGACCCGCCGGCCTATGGCTACACCTTC
clone size: once; D gene: TRBD1; V gene: TRBV11-3; J gene: TRBJ2-7; CDR3 protein: CASSFTGAYEQYF; CDR3 DNA: TGTGCCAGCAGCTTTACAGGGGCCTACGAGCAGTACTTC
clone size: NA; D gene: NA; V gene: TRBV5-6; J gene: TRBJ1-2; CDR3 protein: CASSPDRSGYTF; CDR3 DNA: TGTGCCAGCAGCCCAGACAGAAGTGGCTACACCTTC
clone size: NA; D gene: NA; V gene: TRBV19; J gene: TRBJ2-3; CDR3 protein: CASSTQSTDTQYF; CDR3 DNA: TGTGCCAGTAGTACACAGAGCACAGATACGCAGTATTTT
clone size: NA; D gene: NA; V gene: TRBV27; J gene: TRBJ2-3; CDR3 protein: CASRWGGTDTQYF; CDR3 DNA: TGTGCCAGCAGATGGGGGGGCACAGATACGCAGTATTTT
clone size: NA; D gene: TRBD2; V gene: TRBV29-1; J gene: TRBJ2-7; CDR3 protein: CSALAGGVYEQYF; CDR3 DNA: TGCAGCGCACTAGCGGGGGGGGTGTACGAGCAGTACTTC
clone size: NA; D gene: NA; V gene: TRBV12-5; J gene: TRBJ2-1; CDR3 protein: CASGLVQGWFF; CDR3 DNA: TGTGCTAGTGGTTTGGTACAGGGTTGGTTCTTC
clone size: NA; D gene: TRBD1; V gene: TRBV29-1; J gene: TRBJ1-2; CDR3 protein: CSVVETGEHGYTF; CDR3 DNA: TGCAGCGTTGTCGAAACAGGGGAGCATGGCTACACCTTC
clone size: NA; D gene: NA; V gene: TRBV19; J gene: TRBJ1-2; CDR3 protein: CASSTTGPYGYTF; CDR3 DNA: TGTGCCAGTAGTACGACAGGCCCTTATGGCTACACCTTC
clone size: NA; D gene: NA; V gene: TRBV4-1; J gene: TRBJ2-7; CDR3 protein: CASSQDQGGLLAEQYF; CDR3 DNA: TGCGCCAGCAGCCAAGACCAGGGAGGCCTCCTGGCCGAGCAGTACTTC
clone size: NA; D gene: NA; V gene: TRBV7-9; J gene: TRBJ2-1; CDR3 protein: CASIKPGGDEQFF; CDR3 DNA: TGTGCCAGCATCAAACCCGGAGGGGATGAGCAGTTCTTC
clone size: NA; D gene: TRBD1; V gene: TRBV25-1; J gene: TRBJ2-7; CDR3 protein: CASSGWGTGGPEQYF; CDR3 DNA: TGTGCCAGCAGTGGTTGGGGGACAGGGGGCCCCGAGCAGTACTTC
clone size: NA; D gene: NA; V gene: TRBV11-2; J gene: TRBJ2-5; CDR3 protein: CASSLDRVQETQYF; CDR3 DNA: TGTGCCAGCAGCTTAGATCGGGTACAAGAGACCCAGTACTTC
clone size: NA; D gene: NA; V gene: TRBV2; J gene: TRBJ2-1; CDR3 protein: CASSTNQLDGVYRPFF; CDR3 DNA: TGTGCCAGCAGTACCAACCAACTGGACGGGGTGTATCGGCCGTTCTTC
clone size: once; D gene: TRBD2; V gene: TRBV9; J gene: TRBJ2-2; CDR3 protein: CASSVVSAGGTGELFF; CDR3 DNA: TGTGCCAGCAGCGTAGTCTCCGCGGGGGGAACCGGGGAGCTGTTTTTT
clone size: NA; D gene: TRBD1; V gene: TRBV2; J gene: TRBJ2-1; CDR3 protein: CASSLESDRSNEQFF; CDR3 DNA: TGTGCCAGCAGTCTCGAATCGGACAGGTCCAATGAGCAGTTCTTC
clone size: NA; D gene: NA; V gene: TRBV23-1; J gene: TRBJ2-3; CDR3 protein: CAGTWQYF; CDR3 DNA: TGCGCCGGTACTTGGCAGTATTTT
clone size: NA; D gene: TRBD2; V gene: TRBV11-2; J gene: TRBJ2-2; CDR3 protein: CASSLRPSGENTGELFF; CDR3 DNA: TGTGCCAGCAGCTTACGTCCTAGCGGGGAGAACACCGGGGAGCTGTTTTTT
clone size: NA; D gene: NA; V gene: TRBV4-2; J gene: TRBJ1-6; CDR3 protein: CASSQEPWGGGWGSPLHF; CDR3 DNA: TGTGCCAGCAGCCAAGAACCATGGGGGGGAGGATGGGGATCACCCCTCCACTTT
clone size: NA; D gene: TRBD1; V gene: TRBV5-1; J gene: TRBJ2-7; CDR3 protein: CASSYRTGGAYEQYF; CDR3 DNA: TGCGCCAGCAGCTACAGGACAGGGGGTGCCTACGAGCAGTACTTC
clone size: NA; D gene: NA; V gene: TRBV3-1/TRBV3-2; J gene: TRBJ1-2; CDR3 protein: CASSRNRDTKFNGYTF; CDR3 DNA: TGTGCCAGCAGCCGAAACCGGGACACGAAATTCAATGGCTACACCTTC
clone size: NA; D gene: TRBD2; V gene: TRBV24-1; J gene: TRBJ2-5; CDR3 protein: CATSDWGGGQETQYF; CDR3 DNA: TGTGCCACCAGTGATTGGGGGGGTGGCCAAGAGACCCAGTACTTC